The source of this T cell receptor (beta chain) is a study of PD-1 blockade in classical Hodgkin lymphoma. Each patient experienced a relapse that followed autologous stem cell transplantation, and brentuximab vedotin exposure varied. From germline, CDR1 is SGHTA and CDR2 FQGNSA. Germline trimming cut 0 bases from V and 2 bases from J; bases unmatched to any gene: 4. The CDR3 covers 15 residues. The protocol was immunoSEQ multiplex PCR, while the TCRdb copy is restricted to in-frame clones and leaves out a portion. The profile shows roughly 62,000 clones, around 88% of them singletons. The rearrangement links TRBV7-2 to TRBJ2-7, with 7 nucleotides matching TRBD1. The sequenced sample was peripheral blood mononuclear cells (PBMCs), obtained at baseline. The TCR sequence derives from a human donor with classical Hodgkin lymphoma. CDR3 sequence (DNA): TGTGCCAGCAGCTTAGCTGGCCAGGGGGCCTACGAGCAGTACTTC. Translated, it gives CASSLAGQGAYEQYF. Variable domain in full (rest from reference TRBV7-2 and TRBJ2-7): GAGVSQSPSNKVTEKGKDVELRCDPISGHTALYWYRQSLGQGLEFLIYFQGNSAPDKSGLPSDRFSAERTGGSVSTLTIQRTQQEDSAVYLCASSLAGQGAYEQYFGPGTRLTVT.